This T cell receptor (beta chain) was captured by sequencing in a study of T-cell reconstitution after alpha-beta-depleted transplantation in children. The CDR3 contains 16 residues. Trimming left V 1 base short and J 3 bases short, with 16 bases between. Germline V lookup: CDR1 SGHVT, CDR2 SQSDAQ. This clonotype was found a few times. Preparation of the TCRbeta library was carried out with unique molecular identifiers. TCRdb re-called the PCR reads with MiXCR, one entry per CDR3 protein. The sample shows about 610,000 distinct CDR3 sequences, roughly a tenth of them seen only once. This rearrangement joins TRBV7-4 to TRBJ2-7, with D maybe TRBD2 (6 bases). The TCR comes from a human donor who donated a stem cell graft to a child with acute myeloid leukemia. Sequenced material: PBMCs from the stem cell graft donor, taken from the stem cell graft. This CDR3 reads CASSLVMVGGGYEQYF. The DNA of the CDR3 is TGTGCCAGCAGCTTAGTAATGGTCGGGGGAGGCTACGAGCAGTACTTC.